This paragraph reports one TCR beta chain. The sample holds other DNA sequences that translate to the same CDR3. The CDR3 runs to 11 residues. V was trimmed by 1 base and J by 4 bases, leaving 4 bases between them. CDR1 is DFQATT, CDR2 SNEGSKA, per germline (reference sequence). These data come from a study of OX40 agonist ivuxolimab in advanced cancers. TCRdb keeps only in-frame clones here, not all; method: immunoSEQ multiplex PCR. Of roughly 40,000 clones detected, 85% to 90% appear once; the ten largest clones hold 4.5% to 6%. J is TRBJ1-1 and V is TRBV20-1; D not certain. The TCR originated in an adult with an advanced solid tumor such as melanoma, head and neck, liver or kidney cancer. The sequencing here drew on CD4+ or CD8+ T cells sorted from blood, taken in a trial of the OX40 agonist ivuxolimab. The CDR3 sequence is CSARGGTEAFF. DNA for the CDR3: TGCAGTGCTAGAGGAGGCACTGAAGCTTTCTTT.